These 6 T cell receptor beta chains originate from one sample sequenced in a study of post-analysis software for immune sequencing data (dated by TCRdb to 2014 to 2015). Broader findings and caveats from the paper: Significantly higher frequencies in patients than in controls were found for several TRBV segments, including TRBV5-6, TRBV5-1 and TRBV20-1.

Libraries were constructed by PCR. The data were produced on an Illumina HiSeq 2500. Unique molecular identifiers were incorporated into TCR beta cDNA libraries to reduce PCR and sequencing biases. TCRdb applied fastp at Q25 and MiXCR to the public reads, then kept only in-frame beta chains. All rows with the same CDR3 protein become a single entry with the most common DNA and genes. A total of 400,000 to 500,000 distinct CDR3 sequences appear in this sample, approximately 39% of them only once. Of the sample, approximately 7.1% falls within the top ten clones. The antigens these receptors bind are not known. Input material: blood. These receptor sequences come from a girl aged 2-9 years with multiple sclerosis.

This clonotype was observed a handful of times. This chain connects TRBV9 to TRBJ2-3, with D maybe TRBD1 (5 bases). The CDR3 has 15 amino acids. Germline CDR1 is SGDLS and CDR2 is YYNGEE. Deletions cut 1 base from V and 1 base from J, with 10 bases between. CDR3 amino acids: CASSVNWGGTDTQYF. The CDR3, as DNA: TGTGCCAGCAGCGTAAATTGGGGCGGCACAGATACGCAGTATTTT.

Only a few counts were recorded for this clonotype. The chain combines TRBV28 with TRBJ2-1; TRBD1 agrees at 9 bases. The CDR3 has 15 amino acids. The germline CDR1 and CDR2 sequences are MDHEN and SYDVKM. Trimming took 7 bases from V and 3 from J; bases not matched to a gene: 7. The CDR3 sequence: CASTLGDRDYNEQFF. CDR3 coding DNA: TGTGCCAGCACCCTCGGGGACAGGGACTACAATGAGCAGTTCTTC.

This clonotype was counted only a few times. The V gene is TRBV5-6, the J gene TRBJ2-1, with a weak D call TRBD2 (6 bases). The CDR3 contains 14 residues. Trimming took 5 bases from V and 2 from J, leaving 11 bases between them. Per the germline V gene, CDR1 is SGHDT and CDR2 is YYEEEE. This CDR3 is CASRSGVTYNEQFF. Written as DNA, the CDR3 is TGTGCCAGCAGGTCGGGAGTAACCTACAATGAGCAGTTCTTC.

The chain has TRBV20-1 and TRBJ1-4, with D hard to call. There are 14 residues in the CDR3. CDR1 and CDR2 (germline): DFQATT, SNEGSKA (reference sequence). V was clipped by 5 bases and J by 8 bases, with 18 bases between them. The CDR3 reads CSALQTRTKEKLFF. DNA for the CDR3: TGCAGTGCTCTACAGACCCGAACAAAGGAAAAACTGTTTTTT.

This clonotype was picked up a small number of times. This chain uses TRBV19 with TRBJ2-1; no definite D call. Germline CDR1 is LNHDA and CDR2 is SQIVND (reference sequence). Deletions cut 4 bases from V and 8 bases from J, with 6 bases between. The CDR3 consists of 11 residues. The CDR3 DNA is TGTGCCAGTAGTAATCTATATGAGCAGTTCTTC. It yields the protein CASSNLYEQFF.

J is TRBJ1-2 and V is TRBV10-3; TRBD1 aligns across 8 bases. There are 15 residues in the CDR3. Germline assignment: CDR1 ENHRY and CDR2 SYGVKD. V trimming: 8 bases; J trimming: 6 bases; junction bases outside the gene matches: 14. The DNA for the CDR3 is TGTGCCATCTATGAACGGAATCAGGGGGCTGATGGCTACACCTTC. Amino acid sequence: CAIYERNQGADGYTF.